The clone carrying this TCR beta chain was counted at least ten times. Its target is not known. For blood and skin samples, reverse transcription used TCR alpha and beta constant primers. TCRdb redid the calling of the 5' RACE reads with MiXCR, one entry per CDR3 protein. The sample yields about 22,000 distinct CDR3 sequences, over 3.5% seen once. This specimen comes from a study of naive and memory T cell subsets. Study-wide results and limits: This RNA-based method may be sensitive to activation-related transcript changes.

Adult healthy volunteers gave 2.5 ml peripheral blood for whole-blood RNA. Cells were not sorted; total RNA input targeted about 1 to 1000 ng. The receptor's source is a male donor in good health.

In nucleotides, the CDR3 is TGTGCCAGCAGTTACGCACGTACGACGGGGGCGCACACTGAAGCTTTCTTT. Amino acid sequence: CASSYARTTGAHTEAFF. V and J are TRBV6-2 or TRBV6-3 and TRBJ1-1, with D perhaps TRBD1 (6 bases). Trimming removed 2 bases at V and 3 bases at J, with 19 bases between. Germline V gene data show CDR1 as MNHEY and CDR2 as SVGEGT. CDR3 length equals 17 residues.